This T cell receptor beta chain was recorded in a study of siplizumab effects on memory and regulatory T cells. Whole-study findings and limits: No more than a minor fraction of alloreactive clones could be traced back to unstimulated subsets. In unstimulated cells, naive T cells appeared more diverse than memory T cells and seemed major alloresponse contributors.

Concerning this clone: The antigen is not known.

Germline CDR1 is MGHRA and CDR2 is YSYEKL. J was trimmed by 0 bases and V by 1 base; bases with no gene match: 8. The CDR3 extends over 19 amino acids. Using immunoSEQ multiplex PCR, the repertoire was profiled, and TCRdb retains in-frame clones only, with some absent. The sample lists 85,000 to 130,000 clones, 94% seen once, with under 0.7% in the top ten. This receptor was identified in a human donor in good health. Input material: Tregs sorted from blood. This chain connects TRBV4-1 to TRBJ1-4; 10 bases agree with TRBD1. CDR3 amino acids: CASSQATGQGRPTNEKLFF. For the CDR3, the DNA is TGCGCCAGCAGCCAAGCCACGGGACAGGGGAGGCCAACTAATGAAAAACTGTTTTTT.